The TCR beta chain under discussion was sequenced for a study of T cell responses to AZD1222 COVID-19 vaccine. Assay: immunoSEQ multiplex PCR; the TCRdb copy retains only in-frame clones and omits some. Of 85,000 to 90,000 clones in the sample, approximately 86% were seen once. The CDR3 consists of 16 residues. V lost 1 base to trimming and J lost 6 bases, with 20 bases between them. Germline CDR1 is SGHDT and CDR2 is YYEEEE. This clone has a single count. The specimen was peripheral blood, collected on day 0 of AZD1222 vaccination. The clonotype was recovered from an adult in good health. The chain uses TRBV5-6 and TRBJ2-7, with D unclear. The CDR3 spells CASSLSIISSVSEQYF. Written as DNA, the CDR3 is TGTGCCAGCAGCTTGAGTATTATATCCTCAGTCAGCGAGCAGTACTTC.